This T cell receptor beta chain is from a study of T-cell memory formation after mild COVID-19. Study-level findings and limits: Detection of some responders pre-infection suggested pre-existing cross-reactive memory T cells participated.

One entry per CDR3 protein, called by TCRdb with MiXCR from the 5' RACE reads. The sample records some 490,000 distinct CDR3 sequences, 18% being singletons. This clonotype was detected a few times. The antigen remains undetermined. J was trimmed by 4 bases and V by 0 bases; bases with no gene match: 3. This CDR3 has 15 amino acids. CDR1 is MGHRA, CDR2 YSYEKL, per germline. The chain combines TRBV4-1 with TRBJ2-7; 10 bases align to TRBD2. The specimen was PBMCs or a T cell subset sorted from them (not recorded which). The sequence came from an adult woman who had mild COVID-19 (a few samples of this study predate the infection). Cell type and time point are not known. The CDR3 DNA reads TGCGCCAGCAGCCAAGATCTGACTAGCGGGTACGAGCAGTACTTC. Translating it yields CASSQDLTSGYEQYF.